This is a list of T cell receptor beta chains from one sample in a study of PD-L1 blockade in urothelial cancer. Method: immunoSEQ multiplex PCR; TCRdb's copy keeps in-frame clones and lacks some. The sample has tens of thousands of clones, about 90% seen once. Sequencing was performed on PBMCs, taken around atezolizumab (anti-PD-L1) treatment. The source of these receptors is a man aged 55 to 69 with urothelial cancer. The CDR3 runs from the conserved cysteine through the conserved F or W. Each record gives: CDR3 DNA, CDR3 protein, D gene, clone size, J gene, V gene. The D gene is left open where the match is weak. Not every row has a clone size; where given, it reads once, few, many or a size class.

DNA: TGTGCCAGCAGCTTACAGGGATCTGGAAACACCATATATTTT
CDR3: CASSLQGSGNTIYF
D: .
size: .
J: TRBJ1-3
V: TRBV5-6

DNA: TGTGCCAGCAGTGAAGCGTCAGGGGGCGGCAATCAGCCCCAGCATTTT
CDR3: CASSEASGGGNQPQHF
D: TRBD1
size: once
J: TRBJ1-5
V: TRBV6-1

DNA: TGTGCCAGCAGCGTAGGTCAGGGGAACTATGGCTACACCTTC
CDR3: CASSVGQGNYGYTF
D: .
size: .
J: TRBJ1-2
V: TRBV9

DNA: TGCGCCAGCAGCGAAGCGGGAGCGTACAATGAGCAGTTCTTC
CDR3: CASSEAGAYNEQFF
D: TRBD2
size: .
J: TRBJ2-1
V: TRBV5-1

DNA: TGTGCCAGCAGTTATATAGGACAGGGGAACACCGGGGAGCTGTTTTTT
CDR3: CASSYIGQGNTGELFF
D: TRBD1
size: .
J: TRBJ2-2
V: TRBV6-6

DNA: TGTGCCAGCACGACGGGAGTGGAGACCCAGTACTTC
CDR3: CASTTGVETQYF
D: .
size: once
J: TRBJ2-5
V: TRBV28

DNA: TGTGCCAGCAGTGACTCGAGTCTTTTTTCTAGCGGGAGTCCGAAGGAGCAGTTCTTC
CDR3: CASSDSSLFSSGSPKEQFF
D: TRBD2
size: .
J: TRBJ2-1
V: TRBV6-4

DNA: TGTGCCAGCAGCTTAGTTCCAGCGGGAAGTGGACAAGAGACCCAGTACTTC
CDR3: CASSLVPAGSGQETQYF
D: TRBD2
size: .
J: TRBJ2-5
V: TRBV11-2

DNA: TGCGCCAGCAGCCAACTGACTAGTACGCCTGGAAACACCATATATTTT
CDR3: CASSQLTSTPGNTIYF
D: .
size: .
J: TRBJ1-3
V: TRBV4-3

DNA: TGCGCCAGCAGCTTGGAGGCGGGCACTCGTGGAAACACCATATATTTT
CDR3: CASSLEAGTRGNTIYF
D: .
size: .
J: TRBJ1-3
V: TRBV5-1

DNA: TGTGCCAGCAGTGAACACGTGCTGGACAGAATCTATGGCTACACCTTC
CDR3: CASSEHVLDRIYGYTF
D: .
size: .
J: TRBJ1-2
V: TRBV6-4

DNA: TGTGCCAGTAGTCCCCGTGCGGGGGATCCGTACTTC
CDR3: CASSPRAGDPYF
D: TRBD2
size: .
J: TRBJ2-5
V: TRBV19

DNA: TGCGCCAGCAGCTTGGGTGGCGGGGGGAACAATGAGCAGTTCTTC
CDR3: CASSLGGGGNNEQFF
D: TRBD2
size: .
J: TRBJ2-1
V: TRBV5-1

DNA: TGTGCCAGCAGACGTACAGGAACAGATACGCAGTATTTT
CDR3: CASRRTGTDTQYF
D: .
size: .
J: TRBJ2-3
V: TRBV5-6

DNA: TGCGCCAGCAGCCAACGGAGGAACACCGGGGAGCTGTTTTTT
CDR3: CASSQRRNTGELFF
D: .
size: .
J: TRBJ2-2
V: TRBV4-3

DNA: TGTGCCAGCAGCCCAAACCCTAGCAACGAGCAGTACTTC
CDR3: CASSPNPSNEQYF
D: .
size: few
J: TRBJ2-7
V: TRBV5-4

DNA: TGTGCCAGCAGCACCCGACGGAGGAGTGTGGGGCAGCCCCAGCATTTT
CDR3: CASSTRRRSVGQPQHF
D: .
size: .
J: TRBJ1-5
V: TRBV5-8

DNA: TGTGCCAGCAGCTTAACTCCCTTGGGGGACACCTCCTACAATGAGCAGTTCTTC
CDR3: CASSLTPLGDTSYNEQFF
D: .
size: .
J: TRBJ2-1
V: TRBV7-3

DNA: TGCGCCAGCAGCTTGTCGGGGCCAGGGGGCCGAAACACCATATATTTT
CDR3: CASSLSGPGGRNTIYF
D: TRBD1
size: .
J: TRBJ1-3
V: TRBV5-1

DNA: TGTGCCAGCAGTTCTCTGGGACAGGACACCGGGGAGCTGTTTTTT
CDR3: CASSSLGQDTGELFF
D: TRBD1
size: .
J: TRBJ2-2
V: TRBV28

DNA: TGTGCCTGGAGTGTTGGGGGGACAGCCACCGGGGAGCTGTTTTTT
CDR3: CAWSVGGTATGELFF
D: .
size: .
J: TRBJ2-2
V: TRBV30

DNA: TGCGCCAGCAGCCAAGATCACAGTCGCGATCAGCCCCAGCATTTT
CDR3: CASSQDHSRDQPQHF
D: .
size: .
J: TRBJ1-5
V: TRBV4-1

DNA: TGTGCCAGCAGCCAAACCATTTCTGTGGCTAGCGGAGACATTCAGTACTTC
CDR3: CASSQTISVASGDIQYF
D: TRBD2
size: .
J: TRBJ2-4
V: TRBV4-2

DNA: TGCGCCAGCAGTCAATCCTACCCCCTCCCCGGGGAGCTGTTTTTT
CDR3: CASSQSYPLPGELFF
D: .
size: .
J: TRBJ2-2
V: TRBV23-1

DNA: TGTGCCAGTAGCCTCAGGGGAACCGGGGAGCTGTTTTTT
CDR3: CASSLRGTGELFF
D: .
size: .
J: TRBJ2-2
V: TRBV19

DNA: TGTGCCAGCAGCCGCACAGGGAACTATGGCTACACCTTC
CDR3: CASSRTGNYGYTF
D: .
size: .
J: TRBJ1-2
V: TRBV6-6

DNA: TGTGCCAGCAGCTCAACTAGCGGGGGGTACAATGAGCAGTTCTTC
CDR3: CASSSTSGGYNEQFF
D: TRBD2
size: .
J: TRBJ2-1
V: TRBV7-9

DNA: TGTGCCAGTGAGGACATGGGGGGGCTGACCGGGGAGCTGTTTTTT
CDR3: CASEDMGGLTGELFF
D: .
size: .
J: TRBJ2-2
V: TRBV2

DNA: TGTGCCAGCAGCCCCTCGGTGGCTAGCGGGACCTACGAGCAGTACTTC
CDR3: CASSPSVASGTYEQYF
D: TRBD2
size: .
J: TRBJ2-7
V: TRBV4-2